This T cell receptor beta chain was captured by sequencing in a study of cytotoxic CD8 clonotypes in ibrutinib-treated CLL. Study at large: Mean productive templates were about 260,000; mean productive rearrangements were fewer than 95,000. General study results and limits: T-cell clonality at baseline went above that of age-matched healthy donors and rose and fell with circulating CD8+ T-cell counts. The clonality went up when patients responded to ibrutinib and dropped back toward baseline at progression. Sampling schedules were unmatched across sustained-remission and progressing patients.

On this clone itself: Its matching antigen is unknown.

Only in-frame clones appear in the TCRdb table, and some are missing; sequencing was by immunoSEQ multiplex PCR. The sample yields about 140,000 clones, more than 70% seen once. This CDR3 has 15 residues. The ends were cut back, 0 bases at V and 0 bases at J, with 7 bases in the middle. Germline CDR1 reads SGHDT; CDR2 reads YYEEEE. V and J are TRBV5-6 and TRBJ2-1; D gene ambiguous. The source material was PBMCs, sampled after 36 months of ibrutinib treatment. This TCR was recovered from a human donor with chronic lymphocytic leukemia. The CDR3 protein is CASSLAGFSYNEQFF. Here the CDR3 DNA reads TGTGCCAGCAGCTTGGCCGGGTTCTCCTACAATGAGCAGTTCTTC.